This TCR beta chain was found in a study of a mutant IDH1 vaccine in newly diagnosed glioma. The study's findings and limits: Most patients, 85% to 95%, showed vaccine-induced immune responses. Whatever changes occurred in top peripheral T cell clonotypes seemed unrelated to pseudoprogression.

Time point reported: week 47, end of study. The content of each vaccine dose was 300 ug of mutant IDH1 20-mer peptide, and topical imiquimod accompanied it. Assay: immunoSEQ multiplex PCR; the TCRdb copy retains only in-frame clones and omits some. The sample contains roughly 50,000 clones, over 60% of which appear only once. With respect to this clone: Its antigen is unidentified.

The CDR3 is 15 amino acids. The germline CDR1 and CDR2 sequences are ENHRY and SYGVKD. Trimming took 0 bases from V and 7 from J, leaving 16 bases between them. Material: PBMCs, obtained from a glioma patient whose treatment included an IDH1 peptide vaccine. The J gene is TRBJ2-7, the V gene TRBV10-3; the D is unclear. The clonotype originates from a woman aged 40 to 49 with glioma. Some clones in this sample may be carry-over from other donors' samples. The DNA for the CDR3 is TGTGCCATCAGTGAGTCGAAGGTAGGGTTTAAAGAGCAGTACTTC. This gives the protein CAISESKVGFKEQYF.